The 2 T cell receptor beta chains presented below share a single source sample, sequenced in a study of T cells in Graves' hyperthyroidism and ophthalmopathy. RNA transcripts served as the template for amplifying TCR beta CDR3 regions. The HTBI set primed first-round TCR CDR3 RT-PCR. A single record per CDR3 protein comes from TCRdb applying MiXCR to the multiplex PCR reads. The sample has under 130,000 distinct CDR3 sequences; roughly 47% are singletons. Sequencing was done on a sample of blood. The receptor source for this set is a man in his forties or fifties with Graves' hyperthyroidism.

This clonotype showed up many times. The junction shows a germline mismatch at one end, possibly a read error. The chain employs TRBV19 and TRBJ2-4; D is undetermined. The germline CDR1 and CDR2 sequences are LNHDA and SQIVND (reference sequence). The CDR3 is 12 residues long. CDR3 loop: CASSLEENIQYF. The CDR3 DNA follows: TGTGCCAGTAGTCTAGAAGAGAACATTCAGTACTTC.

This clonotype was observed many times. V and J are TRBV12-3 or TRBV12-4 and TRBJ1-5; 7 positions agree with TRBD1. The CDR3 contains 16 residues. Trimming took 7 bases from V and 0 from J; bases not matched to a gene: 9. CDR3 amino acids: CASTIRGGISNQPQHF. DNA for the CDR3: TGTGCCAGCACCATCAGGGGGGGTATTAGCAATCAGCCCCAGCATTTT.